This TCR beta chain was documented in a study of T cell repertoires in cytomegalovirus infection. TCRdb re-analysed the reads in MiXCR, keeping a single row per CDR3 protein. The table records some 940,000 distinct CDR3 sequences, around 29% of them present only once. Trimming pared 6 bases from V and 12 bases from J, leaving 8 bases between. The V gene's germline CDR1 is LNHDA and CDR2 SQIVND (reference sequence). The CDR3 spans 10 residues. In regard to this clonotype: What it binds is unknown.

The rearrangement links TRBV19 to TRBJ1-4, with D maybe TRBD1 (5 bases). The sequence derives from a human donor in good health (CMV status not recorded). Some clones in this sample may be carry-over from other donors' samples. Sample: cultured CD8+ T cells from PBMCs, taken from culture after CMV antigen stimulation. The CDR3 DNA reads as TGTGCCAGTAGAGGGGCCCAACTGTTTTTT. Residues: CASRGAQLFF.